Listed below are T cell receptor beta chains from one sample, sequenced in a study of T-cell reconstitution after alpha-beta-depleted transplantation in children. TCRdb re-called the PCR reads with MiXCR, one entry per CDR3 protein. The sample carries 280,000 or so distinct CDR3 sequences, around a tenth recorded once. Sequenced material: peripheral blood, taken 180 days after TCRalphabeta/CD19-depleted stem cell transplant. The receptors derive from a male patient between 2 and 10 years old who had a stem cell transplant for chronic granulomatous disease, so the T cells may come from the graft donor. The conserved cysteine and the conserved F or W are not part of the CDR3 here. D genes are given only for firm matches.

J: TRBJ2-3
V: TRBV7-3
D: .
CDR3: ASRGGPSTDTQY

J: TRBJ2-1
V: TRBV11-2
D: .
CDR3: ASSPGLNEQF

J: TRBJ1-5
V: TRBV19
D: .
CDR3: ASSMRGVYSNQPQH

J: TRBJ1-3
V: TRBV7-3
D: .
CDR3: ASSLTGTSGNTIS

J: TRBJ2-1
V: TRBV11-3
D: .
CDR3: ASSLASEKEQF

J: TRBJ1-2
V: TRBV18
D: .
CDR3: ASSPGTPQGAYGYT

J: TRBJ2-4
V: TRBV9
D: TRBD2
CDR3: ASSVPLRTSGIRVAKNIQY

J: TRBJ2-1
V: TRBV28
D: TRBD2
CDR3: ASNTRAGGFPHNEQF

J: TRBJ2-1
V: TRBV12-3/TRBV12-4
D: TRBD2
CDR3: ASRRGLAGFNEQF

J: TRBJ2-2
V: TRBV20-1
D: TRBD2
CDR3: SATQERRGSGRAGELF

J: TRBJ2-1
V: TRBV10-3
D: .
CDR3: AIGTDDFYNEQF

J: TRBJ2-1
V: TRBV28
D: TRBD1
CDR3: ASYLPGQSINEQF

J: TRBJ2-3
V: TRBV9
D: .
CDR3: ASSATGFQDTQY

J: TRBJ2-7
V: TRBV20-1
D: .
CDR3: SATAASYEQY

J: TRBJ1-3
V: TRBV4-3
D: TRBD1
CDR3: ASSQFVQGASGNTIY

J: TRBJ1-2
V: TRBV29-1
D: .
CDR3: SVEVTQGYGYT

J: TRBJ1-1
V: TRBV7-9
D: .
CDR3: ASSPARPMNTEAF

J: TRBJ1-1
V: TRBV29-1
D: TRBD1
CDR3: SVVTGTNTEAF

J: TRBJ2-5
V: TRBV18
D: .
CDR3: ASSPATREETQY

J: TRBJ1-1
V: TRBV19
D: .
CDR3: ASSIVGMNTEAF

J: TRBJ2-4
V: TRBV5-1
D: .
CDR3: ASSLDSSTDIQY

J: TRBJ2-7
V: TRBV18
D: TRBD1
CDR3: ASSLGQGSSYEQY

J: TRBJ2-7
V: TRBV28
D: .
CDR3: ASNAEGTSYEQY

J: TRBJ2-7
V: TRBV28
D: .
CDR3: ASRPAWANYEQY

J: TRBJ2-7
V: TRBV28
D: .
CDR3: ASGNWGTQVGEQY

J: TRBJ1-6
V: TRBV7-6
D: .
CDR3: ASSPAENGPLH

J: TRBJ2-3
V: TRBV7-3
D: .
CDR3: ASRDPPLDTQY

J: TRBJ2-5
V: TRBV14
D: .
CDR3: ASSPRTKMYQETQY

J: TRBJ2-7
V: TRBV7-9
D: TRBD2
CDR3: ASSLAPSGNSYEQY

J: TRBJ2-3
V: TRBV25-1
D: TRBD1
CDR3: ASYGQGGNTFTDTQY

J: TRBJ1-5
V: TRBV10-3
D: .
CDR3: ATMTAYNQPQH

J: TRBJ2-1
V: TRBV6-1
D: TRBD2
CDR3: ASSERGGAGNEQF

J: TRBJ2-3
V: TRBV29-1
D: TRBD1
CDR3: SVRTGTGGADTQY

J: TRBJ2-7
V: TRBV3-1
D: TRBD1
CDR3: ASSFFSGTGVYEQY

J: TRBJ2-1
V: TRBV28
D: .
CDR3: ASIRPGPNNEQF

J: TRBJ2-1
V: TRBV12-5
D: .
CDR3: ASGGRGGAYNEQF

J: TRBJ1-1
V: TRBV25-1
D: .
CDR3: ASSVGISYTEAF

J: TRBJ2-3
V: TRBV20-1
D: .
CDR3: SAREEGARTDTQY